These 18 T cell receptor beta chains came from one sample sequenced in a study of persistence of HIV-infected CD4 T cells. Their antigens are not known. The libraries were made with immunoSEQ version 4 in survey mode. Sequenced by immunoSEQ multiplex PCR; TCRdb stores in-frame clones only, minus some. The sample lists tens of thousands of clones, around 76% seen once, with about 6.8% in the top ten. Stimulation used approximately 9.6 ug/mL lysate from CMV-infected fibroblasts. Sorted nonresponding memory CD4+ T cells were CD40L-negative, CD69-negative, CD45RO-high. Specimen: CD4+ T cells sorted from PBMCs after approximately 19-hour stimulation, collected from a patient who received antiretroviral therapy. The receptor set was obtained from an adult woman with HIV who was CMV-seropositive.

This chain uses TRBV7-6 with TRBJ1-1, with no clear D. Trimming left V 2 bases short and J 6 bases short, with 10 bases between. The CDR3 consists of 13 residues. CDR1 and CDR2 from the germline V gene are SGHVS and FNYEAQ. The CDR3 here is CASSLPGNAEAFF. The CDR3, as DNA: TGTGCCAGCAGCTTACCGGGCAACGCTGAAGCTTTCTTT.

The chain recombines TRBV19 with TRBJ2-1; tentatively, D is TRBD2 (5 bases). This CDR3 is 15 amino acids long. With 5 bases removed from V and 0 bases from J, the gap between germline ends came to 11 bases. Per the germline V gene, CDR1 is LNHDA and CDR2 is SQIVND (reference sequence). The CDR3 is CASSVDLNSYNEQFF. In DNA, the CDR3 is TGTGCCAGTAGTGTGGACTTAAACTCCTACAATGAGCAGTTCTTC.

This rearrangement joins TRBV14 to TRBJ2-6; maybe TRBD2 (5 bases). The germline CDR1 and CDR2 sequences are SGHDN and FVKESK. The CDR3 runs 18 residues. Deletions cut 4 bases from V and 2 bases from J, with 18 bases between. The CDR3 loop is CASSRGGSSSPGANVLTF. For the CDR3, the DNA is TGTGCCAGCAGCCGCGGAGGCAGTTCTTCCCCTGGGGCCAACGTCCTGACTTTC.

V usage is TRBV20-1 and J usage is TRBJ1-1; D perhaps matches TRBD1 (5 bases). V shed 5 bases and J shed 6 bases, with 10 bases lying between them. The CDR3 is 11 residues long. Germline V gene sequence: CDR1 DFQATT, CDR2 SNEGSKA (reference sequence). CDR3: CSALDTAEAFF. In DNA form, the CDR3 reads TGCAGTGCTCTGGACACTGCTGAAGCTTTCTTT.

The chain employs TRBV19 and TRBJ2-4; D unresolved. This CDR3 has 16 residues. Per germline, CDR1 LNHDA and CDR2 SQIVND (reference sequence). V was pared by 7 bases and J by 6 bases, with 22 bases between. This CDR3 reads CASTPNLGPTTNIQYF. The CDR3 nucleotides are TGTGCCAGTACCCCAAACCTCGGACCGACGACAAACATTCAGTACTTC.

The chain has TRBV3-1 (or the pseudogene TRBV3-2) and TRBJ1-3, with D unresolved. V was trimmed by 4 bases and J by 1 base, leaving 8 bases between them. This CDR3 spans 14 amino acids. Germline V lookup: CDR1 LGHDT, CDR2 YNNKEL (reference sequence). DNA of the CDR3: TGTGCCAGCAGCCTCAAAGGTTCTGGAAACACCATATATTTT. Encoded protein: CASSLKGSGNTIYF.

This clone was recorded once. V usage is TRBV12-3 or TRBV12-4 and J usage is TRBJ1-1, with no clear D. The CDR3 consists of 11 residues. The ends were cut back, 8 bases at V and 3 bases at J, with 7 bases in the middle. CDR3 sequence reads: CASLVYTEAFF. In DNA form, the CDR3 reads TGTGCCAGCTTGGTGTACACTGAAGCTTTCTTT.

The V call is TRBV24-1, the J call TRBJ2-5; 7 nucleotides align to TRBD1. V shed 3 bases and J 3 bases; nucleotides not matched to a gene: 6. CDR3 size: 15 residues. Per germline, CDR1 KGHDR and CDR2 SFDVKD. The CDR3 sequence is CATSDPDRMEETQYF. The CDR3 region has the DNA TGTGCCACCAGTGATCCGGACAGGATGGAAGAGACCCAGTACTTC.

There are a few counts of this clone. The rearrangement joins TRBV6-1 to TRBJ1-2; TRBD1 aligns across 7 bases. V dropped 4 bases and J dropped 3; count of bases not matched to a gene: 14. From germline, CDR1 is MNHNS and CDR2 SASEGT. This CDR3 contains 17 residues. CDR3: CASSVSGQRRGHYGYTF. CDR3 DNA: TGTGCCAGCAGTGTATCGGGACAGCGACGGGGGCACTATGGCTACACCTTC.

The chain joins TRBV5-8 to TRBJ2-6; a weak D match, TRBD1 (6 bases). Looked up from germline, CDR1 is SGHTS and CDR2 is YDEGEE. The CDR3 loop spans 19 amino acids. Trimming pared 3 bases from V and 0 bases from J, leaving 19 bases between. CDR3 DNA sequence: TGTGCCAGCAGCTCCCCCCTCACAGGGCTTCACTCTGGGGCCAACGTCCTGACTTTC. Encoded protein: CASSSPLTGLHSGANVLTF.

The rearrangement joins TRBV5-4 to TRBJ1-2; the D gene is possibly TRBD1 (5 bases). The CDR3 covers 13 residues. Between the trimmed V and J ends, which lost 0 bases and 7 bases, there was a span of 10 bases. Germline CDR1 SGHNT, CDR2 YYREEE (reference sequence). Written as DNA, the CDR3 is TGTGCCAGCAGCTTGGCCGGGGGGTCTGGCTACACCTTC. It encodes CASSLAGGSGYTF.

V is TRBV5-6 and J is TRBJ2-3; D remains unclear. V lost 2 bases to trimming and J lost 6 bases, with 10 bases between them. Per germline, CDR1 SGHDT and CDR2 YYEEEE. The CDR3 covers 13 residues. The CDR3 DNA reads TGTGCCAGCAGCTTTAACGGGCGCGATACGCAGTATTTT. It encodes CASSFNGRDTQYF.

CDR3 loop: CASSQDLMSNSPLHF. In DNA form, the CDR3 reads TGCGCCAGCAGCCAAGATTTAATGTCGAATTCACCCCTCCACTTT. V is TRBV4-3 and J is TRBJ1-6; no reliable D call. V lost 0 bases, J lost 7 bases, and 10 bases lay in between. Germline-derived CDR1 and CDR2 are LGHNA and YSLEER. The CDR3 extends over 15 amino acids.

The rearrangement joins TRBV7-2 to TRBJ1-5; TRBD1 might be the D (6 bases). This CDR3 comprises 16 residues. The V end was cut by 3 bases, the J end by 0 bases, with 12 bases between. Germline CDR1 is SGHTA and CDR2 is FQGNSA. DNA for the CDR3: TGTGCCAGCAGCTTGGACAGAACTTATAGCAATCAGCCCCAGCATTTT. Translating gives CASSLDRTYSNQPQHF.

This clone was observed a handful of times. The CDR3 DNA sequence: TGTGCCAGCAGTTTATTCGCAGGGGGTAATCAGCCCCAGCATTTT. This translates into CASSLFAGGNQPQHF. The rearrangement uses TRBV28 and TRBJ1-5; TRBD1 matches at 7 bases. The V gene's germline CDR1 is MDHEN and CDR2 SYDVKM. V trimming: 1 base; J trimming: 4 bases; junction bases outside the gene matches: 4. There are 15 residues in the CDR3.

The chain couples TRBV6-2 or TRBV6-3 to TRBJ1-4, with a tentative D call TRBD1 (5 bases). With 3 bases removed from V and 7 bases from J, the gap between germline ends came to 18 bases. Germline V gene data show CDR1 as MNHEY and CDR2 as SVGEGT. The CDR3 loop spans 16 amino acids. Here the CDR3 DNA reads TGTGCCAGCAGTTATGGAGCCGGGAGGCAGGGTGAAAAACTGTTTTTT. Translating gives CASSYGAGRQGEKLFF.

CDR3 in DNA: TGTGCCAGCAGCCCAGGTGGCAAAGCTTTCTTT. The encoded protein is CASSPGGKAFF. This chain connects TRBV27 to TRBJ1-1; D uncertain. The CDR3 covers 11 residues. Trimming left V 6 bases short and J 9 bases short, with 11 bases between. Germline V gives CDR1 MNHEY, CDR2 SMNVEV (reference sequence).

The chain joins TRBV2 to TRBJ2-1; 8 bases map to TRBD1. Germline CDR1 is SNHLY and CDR2 is FYNNEI. This CDR3 is 14 amino acids long. The V gene end was trimmed by 6 bases and the J gene end by 10 bases; junction bases not matched to a gene: 11. The CDR3 reads CASSSDRGIREQFF. CDR3 nucleotides: TGTGCCAGCAGCAGTGACAGGGGTATTCGGGAGCAGTTCTTC.